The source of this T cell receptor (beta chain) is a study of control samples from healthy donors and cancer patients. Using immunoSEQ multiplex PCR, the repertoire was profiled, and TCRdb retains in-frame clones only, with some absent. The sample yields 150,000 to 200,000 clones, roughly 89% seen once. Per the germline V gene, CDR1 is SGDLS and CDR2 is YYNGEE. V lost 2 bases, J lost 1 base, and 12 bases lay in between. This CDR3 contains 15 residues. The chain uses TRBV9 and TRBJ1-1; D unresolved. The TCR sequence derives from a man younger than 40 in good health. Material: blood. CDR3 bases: TGTGCCAGCAGCGTTCTAGAGACGGCGAACACTGAAGCTTTCTTT. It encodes CASSVLETANTEAFF.